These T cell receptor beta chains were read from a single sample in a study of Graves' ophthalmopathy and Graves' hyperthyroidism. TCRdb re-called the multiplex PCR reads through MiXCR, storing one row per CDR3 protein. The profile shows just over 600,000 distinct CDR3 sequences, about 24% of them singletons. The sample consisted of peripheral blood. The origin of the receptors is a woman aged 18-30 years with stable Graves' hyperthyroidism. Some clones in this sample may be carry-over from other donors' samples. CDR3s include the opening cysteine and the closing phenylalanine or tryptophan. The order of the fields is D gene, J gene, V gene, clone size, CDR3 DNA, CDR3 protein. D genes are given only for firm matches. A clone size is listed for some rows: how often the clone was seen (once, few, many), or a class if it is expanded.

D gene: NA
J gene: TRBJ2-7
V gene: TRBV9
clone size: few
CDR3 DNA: TGTGCCAGCAGCGTAGGTCCTCTGGTTGGGGGTGGCAGGAACTACGAGCAGTACTTC
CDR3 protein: CASSVGPLVGGGRNYEQYF

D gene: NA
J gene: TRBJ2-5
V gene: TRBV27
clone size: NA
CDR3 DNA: TGTGCCAGCGCAGAGTTAGCGAGACAACAAGAGACCCAGTACTTC
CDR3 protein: CASAELARQQETQYF

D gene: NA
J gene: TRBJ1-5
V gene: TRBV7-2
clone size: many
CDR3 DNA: TGTGCCAGCAGCTTAGCGCTGGGATGGCAGTCGGGTCAGCCCCAGCATTTT
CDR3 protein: CASSLALGWQSGQPQHF

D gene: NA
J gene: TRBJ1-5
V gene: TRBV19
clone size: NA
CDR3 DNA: TGTGCCAGTAGTTGGGACGCAAGCAATCAGCCCCAGCATTTT
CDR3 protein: CASSWDASNQPQHF

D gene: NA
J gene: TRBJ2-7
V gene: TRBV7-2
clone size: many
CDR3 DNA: TGTGCCTGCAGCTACACACTAAGTTTCTACGAGCAGTACTTC
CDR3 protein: CACSYTLSFYEQYF

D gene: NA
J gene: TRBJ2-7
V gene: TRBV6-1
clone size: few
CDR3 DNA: TGTGCCAGCAGCCCCGGGGTGGGGTCACTCGAGCAGTACTTC
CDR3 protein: CASSPGVGSLEQYF

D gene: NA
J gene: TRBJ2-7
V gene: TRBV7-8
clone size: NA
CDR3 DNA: TGTGCCAGCAGCTTTGGTTCAGGGACCTACGAGCAGTACTTC
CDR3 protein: CASSFGSGTYEQYF

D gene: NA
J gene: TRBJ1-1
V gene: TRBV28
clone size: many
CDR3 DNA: TGTGCCACCCGAGTAGGGGACACTGAAGCTTTCTTT
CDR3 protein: CATRVGDTEAFF

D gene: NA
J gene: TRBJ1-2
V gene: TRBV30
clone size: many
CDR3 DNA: TGTGCCTGGAGTGTACCGCCGTCTGGCTACACCTTC
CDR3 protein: CAWSVPPSGYTF

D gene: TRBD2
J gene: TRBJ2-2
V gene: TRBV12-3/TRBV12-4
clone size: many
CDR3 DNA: TGTGCCAGCAGTTCCGGACTAGCGGGAGAGGTCGGGGAGCTGTTTTTT
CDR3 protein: CASSSGLAGEVGELFF

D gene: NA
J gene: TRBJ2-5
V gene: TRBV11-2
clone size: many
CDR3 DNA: TGTGCCAGCAGCTTAACCGGGGGCTTCGGAGAGACCCAGTACTTC
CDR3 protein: CASSLTGGFGETQYF

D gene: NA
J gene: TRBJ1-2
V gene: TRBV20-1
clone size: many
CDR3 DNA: TGCAGTGCGCCCGGACAGTTCTATGGCTACACCTTC
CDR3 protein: CSAPGQFYGYTF

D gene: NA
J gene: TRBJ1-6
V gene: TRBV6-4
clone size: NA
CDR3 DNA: TGTGCCAGCAGTCGCGGGTCACATTCACCCCTCCACTTT
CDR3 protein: CASSRGSHSPLHF